The clone carrying this T cell receptor beta chain was seen more than once but under ten times. Its antigen remains unknown. PCR employed 60 Vbeta and 13 Jbeta primers. Sequencing was performed with immunoSEQ multiplex PCR; in TCRdb, only in-frame clones are kept and a portion is missing. The sample comprises about 160,000 clones, under 85% of which are singletons, and around 1.5% rests with the top ten. Trimming left V 1 base short and J 5 bases short, with 21 bases between. CDR1 and CDR2 from the germline V gene are LNHNV and YYDKDF (reference sequence). CDR3 length equals 17 residues. The data stem from a study of cytomegalovirus exposure and HLA in healthy donors. Whole-study context: Earlier, some 200 million T cells were analyzed, and some 120 million unique TCR beta sequences were found among them.

Study conclusions and caveats: As was reported, the classifier diagnosed cytomegalovirus status with high specificity and sensitivity. Later analysis showed TCR association rates varying by HLA locus, highest for DRB1 and lowest for HLA-C.

The sequence was obtained from a woman in her thirties in good health and CMV-seronegative. The specimen was PBMCs. The chain is built from TRBV15 and TRBJ2-7, with unresolved D. For the CDR3, the DNA is TGTGCCACCAGCAGAGTCCCCGCGACTCAGCGCCCTAACGAGCAGTACTTC. It specifies CATSRVPATQRPNEQYF.